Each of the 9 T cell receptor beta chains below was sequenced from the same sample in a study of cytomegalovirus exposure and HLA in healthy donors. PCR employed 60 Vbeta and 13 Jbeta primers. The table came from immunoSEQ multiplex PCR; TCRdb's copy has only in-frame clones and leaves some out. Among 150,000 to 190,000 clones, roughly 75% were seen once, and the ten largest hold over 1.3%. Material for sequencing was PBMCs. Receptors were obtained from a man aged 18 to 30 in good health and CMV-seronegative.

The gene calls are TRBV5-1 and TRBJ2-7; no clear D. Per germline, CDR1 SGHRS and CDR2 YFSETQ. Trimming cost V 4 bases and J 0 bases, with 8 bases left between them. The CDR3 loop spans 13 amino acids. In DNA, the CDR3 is TGCGCCAGCAGCCTGACTCCCTCCTACGAGCAGTACTTC. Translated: CASSLTPSYEQYF.

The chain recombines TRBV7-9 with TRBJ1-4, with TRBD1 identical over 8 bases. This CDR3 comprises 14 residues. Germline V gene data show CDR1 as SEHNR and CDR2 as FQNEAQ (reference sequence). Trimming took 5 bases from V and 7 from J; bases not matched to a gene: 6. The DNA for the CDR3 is TGTGCCAGCAGCCCGACAGGGGTGGTTGAAAAACTGTTTTTT. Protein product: CASSPTGVVEKLFF.

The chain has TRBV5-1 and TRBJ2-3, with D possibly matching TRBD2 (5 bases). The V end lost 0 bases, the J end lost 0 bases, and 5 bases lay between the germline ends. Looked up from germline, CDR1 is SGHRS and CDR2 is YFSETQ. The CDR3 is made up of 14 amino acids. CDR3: CASSLGGSTDTQYF. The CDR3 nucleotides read TGCGCCAGCAGCTTGGGCGGGAGCACAGATACGCAGTATTTT.

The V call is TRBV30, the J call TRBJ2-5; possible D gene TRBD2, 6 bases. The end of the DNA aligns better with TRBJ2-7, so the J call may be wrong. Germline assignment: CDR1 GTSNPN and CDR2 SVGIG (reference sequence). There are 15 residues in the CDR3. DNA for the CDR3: TGTGCCTGGAGCCCTAAGGGAGGACTGGCCTACGAGCAGTACTTC. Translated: CAWSPKGGLAYEQYF.

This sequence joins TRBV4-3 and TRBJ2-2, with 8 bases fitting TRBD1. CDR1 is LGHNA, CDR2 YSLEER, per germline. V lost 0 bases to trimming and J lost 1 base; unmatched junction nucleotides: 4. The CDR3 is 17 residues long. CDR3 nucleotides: TGCGCCAGCAGCCAAGATGAACAGGGGGGGAACACCGGGGAGCTGTTTTTT. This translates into CASSQDEQGGNTGELFF.

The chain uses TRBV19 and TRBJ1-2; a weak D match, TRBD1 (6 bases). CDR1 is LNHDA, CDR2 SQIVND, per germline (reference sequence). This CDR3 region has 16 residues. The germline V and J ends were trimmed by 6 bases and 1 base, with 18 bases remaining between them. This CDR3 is CASRFIGTPDNYGYTF. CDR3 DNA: TGTGCCAGTAGGTTCATCGGGACACCCGATAACTATGGCTACACCTTC.

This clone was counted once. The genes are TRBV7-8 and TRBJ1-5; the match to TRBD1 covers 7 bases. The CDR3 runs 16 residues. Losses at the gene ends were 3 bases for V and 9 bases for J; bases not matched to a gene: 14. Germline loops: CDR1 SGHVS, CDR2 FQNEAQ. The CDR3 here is CASSFGDSRGVAPQHF. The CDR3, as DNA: TGTGCCAGCAGCTTCGGGGACAGCCGGGGAGTTGCGCCCCAGCATTTT.

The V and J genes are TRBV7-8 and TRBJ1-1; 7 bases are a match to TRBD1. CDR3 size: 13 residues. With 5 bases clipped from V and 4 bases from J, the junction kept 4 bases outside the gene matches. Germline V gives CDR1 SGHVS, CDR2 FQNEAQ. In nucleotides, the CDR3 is TGTGCCAGCAGCCGCAGGGGGTTCACTGAAGCTTTCTTT. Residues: CASSRRGFTEAFF.

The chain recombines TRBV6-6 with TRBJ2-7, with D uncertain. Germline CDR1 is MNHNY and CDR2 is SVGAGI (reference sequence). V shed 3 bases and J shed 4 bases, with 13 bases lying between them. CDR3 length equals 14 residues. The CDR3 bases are TGTGCCAGCAGTTATCAACCCCCCGCGTACGAGCAGTACTTC. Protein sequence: CASSYQPPAYEQYF.